The clone carrying this T cell receptor (beta chain) was detected once. Antigen unknown. The germline V gene has CDR1 LGHNA and CDR2 YSLEER. The CDR3 runs to 16 residues. The germline V and J ends were trimmed by 3 bases and 3 bases, with 14 bases remaining between them. This entry belongs to a study of cytomegalovirus exposure and HLA in healthy donors. Overall study findings and caveats: The study labeled 150 to 200 TCR beta chains cytomegalovirus-associated. Productive rates of about 90% or about 30% were seen for most TCR beta V segments in an earlier analysis. There were some public TCRs occurring in many donors, but most TCR sequences were rare. In the analysis, some V segments, TRBV6-2 and TRBV6-3 included, were excluded as indistinguishable.

It was with 60 Vbeta and 13 Jbeta primers that the PCR ran. Sequenced by immunoSEQ multiplex PCR; TCRdb stores in-frame clones only, minus some. Of 55,000 to 70,000 clones in the sample, 70% are singletons; the top ten hold roughly a fifth. The chain combines TRBV4-3 with TRBJ1-4; D unclear. This TCR was sampled from an older woman in good health and CMV-seropositive. The sample taken for sequencing was PBMCs. CDR3 DNA sequence: TGCGCCAGCAGCCAGATCGGGTCCGAACCTAATGAAAAACTGTTTTTT. Encoded protein: CASSQIGSEPNEKLFF.